This T cell receptor (beta chain) was identified during a study of PD-L1 blockade in urothelial cancer. Study in general: Bladder-origin urothelial cancer in males covered about 90% of the roughly 30 patients. A median of roughly 130,000 T cells was found in the blood samples. Blood was evaluated 3 weeks (second dose) and 6 weeks after therapy began. Overall study results and limits: Durable-benefit patients had greater expansion of tumor-associated blood clones at 3 weeks.

Time point: pretreatment peripheral blood. This clone was detected once. Its cognate antigen is unknown. Generated by immunoSEQ multiplex PCR, the TCRdb table keeps only in-frame clones and is missing some. Found here are fewer than 75,000 clones, 90% of them singletons; the top ten hold 4.5%. CDR1 MGHRA and CDR2 YSYEKL come from the germline V gene. The CDR3 totals 15 residues. Losses at the gene ends were 4 bases for V and 6 bases for J; bases not matched to a gene: 12. Specimen: PBMCs, collected around atezolizumab (anti-PD-L1) treatment. The chain employs TRBV4-1 and TRBJ2-7; TRBD2 matches at 7 bases. The source is a man aged 70-80 years with urothelial cancer. As DNA, the CDR3 is TGCGCCAGCAGCCGGGACTATAGTATCGATCGCGAGCAGTACTTC. Protein: CASSRDYSIDREQYF.